This TCR beta chain was sequenced during a study of cytomegalovirus exposure and HLA in healthy donors. The CDR3 loop spans 13 amino acids. Germline assignment: CDR1 MNHNS and CDR2 SASEGT. The V and J ends lost 6 bases and 6 bases respectively, with 12 bases between them. Findings of the study overall: TCR sequences were mostly rare, though some public TCRs occurred in many donors. According to a later analysis, donors in an Asian-associated ancestry cluster reportedly had fewer N-insertions than the approximately 670-donor mean.

Of note for this clone: Its antigen is currently unknown.

Researchers ran the PCR with 60 Vbeta and 13 Jbeta primers. This table comes from immunoSEQ multiplex PCR, and its TCRdb copy is limited to in-frame clones, with some not included. The sample has tens of thousands of clones; approximately 80% are singletons. This receptor was taken from a woman aged 50 to 60 in good health and CMV-seropositive. Input material: PBMCs. This rearrangement joins TRBV6-1 to TRBJ1-5, with D perhaps TRBD1 (5 bases). The CDR3 DNA follows: TGTGCCAGCAGGAGACAGTACGGTCAGCCCCAGCATTTT. As protein: CASRRQYGQPQHF.